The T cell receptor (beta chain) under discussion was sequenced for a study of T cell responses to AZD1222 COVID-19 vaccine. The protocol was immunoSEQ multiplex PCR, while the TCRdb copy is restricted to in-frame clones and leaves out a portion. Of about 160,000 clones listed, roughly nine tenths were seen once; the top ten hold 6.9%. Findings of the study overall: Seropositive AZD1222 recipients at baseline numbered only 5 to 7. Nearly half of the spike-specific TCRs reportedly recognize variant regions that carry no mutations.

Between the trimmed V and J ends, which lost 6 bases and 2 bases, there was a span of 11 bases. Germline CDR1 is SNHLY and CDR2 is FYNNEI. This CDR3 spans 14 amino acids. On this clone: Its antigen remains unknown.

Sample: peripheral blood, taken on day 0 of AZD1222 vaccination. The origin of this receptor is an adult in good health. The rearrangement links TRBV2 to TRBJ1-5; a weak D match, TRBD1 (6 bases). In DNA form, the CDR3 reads TGTGCCAGCAGACAGGGCCCGGGCAATCAGCCCCAGCATTTT. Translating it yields CASRQGPGNQPQHF.